This entry lists 32 T cell receptor beta chains sequenced from one sample in a study of a mutant IDH1 vaccine in newly diagnosed glioma. Time point here: baseline, week 1 (first vaccination visit). Stated treatment: pre-vaccination baseline after standard-of-care therapy. Sequenced by immunoSEQ multiplex PCR; TCRdb stores in-frame clones only, minus some. The sample carries 98,000 or so clones, about 90% recorded once. The sequencing here drew on PBMCs, taken from a glioma patient treated with radiotherapy, temozolomide or both. The receptor set was obtained from a woman aged 50 to 60 with glioma.

The chain has TRBV13 and TRBJ2-3; D is uncertain. This CDR3 has 14 amino acids. V was clipped by 5 bases and J by 2 bases, with 11 bases between them. Germline V gene lookup returns CDR1 PRHDT and CDR2 FYEKMQ (reference sequence). Here the CDR3 reads CASSPDGNTDTQYF. CDR3 bases: TGTGCCAGCAGCCCGGACGGAAACACAGATACGCAGTATTTT.

This chain connects TRBV28 to TRBJ1-5, with 8 nucleotides matching TRBD1. The CDR3 sequence is 15 residues long. Trimming removed 5 bases from V and 0 bases from J; junction bases left unmatched: 3. Germline CDR1 is MDHEN and CDR2 is SYDVKM. The CDR3 protein is CASSKTGDSNQPQHF. The CDR3 DNA reads as TGTGCCAGCAGTAAGACAGGGGATAGCAATCAGCCCCAGCATTTT.

The genes are TRBV5-1 and TRBJ2-5, with 7 bases matching TRBD1. The junction had 15 bases not matched to a gene; V was cut back by 4 bases and J by 6 bases. The germline V gene has CDR1 SGHRS and CDR2 YFSETQ. The CDR3 length is 16 residues. The CDR3 loop reads CASSPSGTADGKTQYF. CDR3 in DNA: TGCGCCAGCAGCCCCTCGGGGACAGCAGACGGGAAGACCCAGTACTTC.

The rearrangement uses TRBV18 and TRBJ1-3, with TRBD1 identical over 7 bases. The V and J ends lost 2 bases and 0 bases, in that order; junction bases with no gene match: 13. CDR1 is KGHSH and CDR2 is LQKENI in the germline V gene. This CDR3 region has 19 residues. CDR3 in DNA: TGTGCCAGCTCACCATGGGGCAGGGGGAAACCCCGCTCTGGAAACACCATATATTTT. It specifies CASSPWGRGKPRSGNTIYF.

The chain recombines TRBV6-6 with TRBJ1-4, with 8 bases fitting TRBD1. J lost 7 bases, V lost 10 bases, and 11 bases had no gene match. The CDR3 is made up of 14 amino acids. Germline CDR1 and CDR2: MNHNY and SVGAGI (reference sequence). In DNA, the CDR3 is TGTGCCATCAGACCAGGGGGCGAAGGTGAAAAACTGTTTTTT. Its protein is CAIRPGGEGEKLFF.

The V call is TRBV6-6, the J call TRBJ1-4; a weak D match, TRBD1 (6 bases). The CDR3 is 14 residues long. Between the trimmed V and J ends, which lost 2 bases and 8 bases, there was a span of 12 bases. Per the germline V gene, CDR1 is MNHNY and CDR2 is SVGAGI (reference sequence). The CDR3 DNA follows: TGTGCCAGCAGTTACAGTAGGGGGGAGGAAAAACTGTTTTTT. Translating it yields CASSYSRGEEKLFF.

The chain couples TRBV10-3 to TRBJ2-7; D may match TRBD1 or TRBD2 (5 bases each). CDR3 length: 14 residues. The V and J ends lost 6 bases and 7 bases respectively, with 19 bases between them. Germline lookup yields CDR1 ENHRY and CDR2 SYGVKD. The CDR3 sequence: CAIRKRDPTGEQYF. The CDR3 coding sequence is TGTGCCATCAGGAAGAGGGACCCAACGGGGGAGCAGTACTTC.

V is TRBV4-1 and J is TRBJ2-7, with D perhaps TRBD1 (6 bases). Trimming removed 1 base at V and 4 bases at J, with 8 bases between. The CDR3 covers 13 residues. Germline assignment: CDR1 MGHRA and CDR2 YSYEKL. CDR3 DNA sequence: TGCGCCAGCAGCCAAGGAGGGGGTTACGAGCAGTACTTC. Residues: CASSQGGGYEQYF.

This chain uses TRBV7-9 with TRBJ2-3, with D perhaps given as TRBD1 or TRBD2 (5 bases each). The germline V gene has CDR1 SEHNR and CDR2 FQNEAQ (reference sequence). V lost 5 bases, J lost 0 bases, and 15 bases lay in between. The CDR3 loop spans 16 amino acids. The CDR3 loop reads CASSLRGEGSTDTQYF. The CDR3, as DNA: TGTGCCAGCAGCCTAAGGGGAGAGGGAAGCACAGATACGCAGTATTTT.

The genes are TRBV27 and TRBJ1-2; D gene uncertain. The CDR3 has 13 residues. The germline CDR1 and CDR2 sequences are MNHEY and SMNVEV (reference sequence). V lost 2 bases and J lost 7, with 11 bases in between. The CDR3 coding sequence is TGTGCCAGCAGTTTAAGCCTTGGAAGTGGCTACACCTTC. This codes for CASSLSLGSGYTF.

The V and J genes are TRBV13 and TRBJ2-7, with D possibly TRBD2 on 6 matching bases. V was trimmed by 3 bases and J by 6 bases, leaving 18 bases between them. The germline V gene has CDR1 PRHDT and CDR2 FYEKMQ (reference sequence). The CDR3 is 15 amino acids. CDR3 sequence reads: CASSFGGPPGREQYF. In DNA form, the CDR3 reads TGTGCCAGCAGCTTCGGGGGACCTCCAGGGCGCGAGCAGTACTTC.

The chain links TRBV28 to TRBJ2-7; TRBD1 or TRBD2 may be the D gene (6 bases each). CDR1 and CDR2 (germline): MDHEN, SYDVKM. Between the trimmed V and J ends, which lost 10 bases and 6 bases, there was a span of 13 bases. There are 11 residues in the CDR3. As DNA, the CDR3 is TGTGCCACCTCGGGGGCGGGCGAGCAGTACTTC. This sequence encodes CATSGAGEQYF.

The chain employs TRBV5-4 and TRBJ2-7, with 8 nucleotides matching TRBD2. CDR1 is SGHNT, CDR2 YYREEE, per germline (reference sequence). The CDR3 has 16 residues. V trimming: 0 bases; J trimming: 2 bases; junction bases outside the gene matches: 7. CDR3 bases: TGTGCCAGCAGCTTGGCGGGACTAGGGGACGCCTACGAGCAGTACTTC. Translated: CASSLAGLGDAYEQYF.

The chain is built from TRBV6-5 and TRBJ2-7; 9 bases fit TRBD1. CDR1 is MNHEY, CDR2 SVGAGI, per germline. The J segment lost 2 bases and the V segment lost 6 bases, leaving 8 bases of the junction unmatched. CDR3 size: 15 residues. The chain's CDR3 is CASSVTRDRAYEQYF. In DNA, the CDR3 is TGTGCCAGCAGCGTAACACGGGACAGGGCCTACGAGCAGTACTTC.

The V call is TRBV5-1, the J call TRBJ2-7, with 8 bases lining up with TRBD2. J gave up 4 bases and V 4 bases, and 10 bases lay outside the gene matches. The length of the CDR3 is 15 residues. Per germline, CDR1 SGHRS and CDR2 YFSETQ. The CDR3 sequence is CASSPKREPGYEQYF. CDR3 in DNA: TGCGCCAGCAGCCCCAAGCGGGAGCCGGGGTACGAGCAGTACTTC.

The V gene is TRBV6-1, the J gene TRBJ2-2; D gene ambiguous. Germline assignment: CDR1 MNHNS and CDR2 SASEGT. The CDR3 totals 12 residues. V lost 7 bases, J lost 5 bases, and 8 bases lay in between. CDR3 amino acids: CASTLGTGELFF. CDR3 DNA sequence: TGTGCCAGCACCCTGGGGACCGGGGAGCTGTTTTTT.

V gene TRBV13 combines with J gene TRBJ2-3; D not resolved. CDR3 length: 10 residues. Germline CDR1 PRHDT, CDR2 FYEKMQ (reference sequence). The germline V and J ends were trimmed by 5 bases and 5 bases, with 2 bases remaining between them. The CDR3 DNA sequence: TGTGCCAGCAGCGAAGATACGCAGTATTTT. Translation: CASSEDTQYF.

The chain carries TRBV4-1 and TRBJ2-3, with TRBD2 matching over 7 bases. Germline-derived CDR1 and CDR2 are MGHRA and YSYEKL. Trimming cost V 3 bases and J 5 bases; bases outside gene matches: 14. This CDR3 region has 17 residues. CDR3 in amino acids: CASSQANRLARGDTQYF. The CDR3 DNA reads as TGCGCCAGCAGCCAGGCTAACCGACTAGCACGGGGAGATACGCAGTATTTT.

V usage is TRBV19 and J usage is TRBJ2-7; 8 bases fit TRBD2. The germline V gene encodes CDR1 LNHDA and CDR2 SQIVND (reference sequence). The V segment lost 1 base and the J segment 2 bases; nucleotides outside the gene matches: 4. The CDR3 consists of 15 residues. The CDR3 DNA is TGTGCCAGTAGTATAGTTAGCGGGAAGGCCTACGAGCAGTACTTC. Its translation: CASSIVSGKAYEQYF.

The rearrangement joins TRBV7-9 to TRBJ2-7, with TRBD1 identical over 10 bases. Germline V gene sequence: CDR1 SEHNR, CDR2 FQNEAQ (reference sequence). V trimming: 5 bases; J trimming: 5 bases; junction bases outside the gene matches: 6. The CDR3 is 14 residues long. The CDR3 sequence: CASSPGQGRHEQYF. CDR3 bases: TGTGCCAGCAGCCCGGGACAGGGGAGGCACGAGCAGTACTTC.

The J gene is TRBJ1-1, the V gene TRBV6-4; maybe TRBD1 (6 bases). The V gene lost 9 bases and the J gene lost 3 bases, with 29 bases spanning the gap. The CDR3 loop spans 18 amino acids. The germline CDR1 and CDR2 sequences are MRHNA and SNTAGT. Written as DNA, the CDR3 is TGTGCCAGTTCCCTACAGTCCGTCGGTCCAGGGGCGCACACTGAAGCTTTCTTT. This encodes CASSLQSVGPGAHTEAFF.

The chain has TRBV19 and TRBJ2-7; the D gene is possibly TRBD1 (6 bases). Looked up from germline, CDR1 is LNHDA and CDR2 is SQIVND (reference sequence). V was cut by 6 bases and J by 1 base, with 13 bases left in between. There are 14 residues in the CDR3. The CDR3 is CASSGTRTSYEQYF. CDR3 nucleotide sequence: TGTGCCAGTAGCGGGACACGGACGTCCTACGAGCAGTACTTC.

The rearrangement joins TRBV6-6 to TRBJ2-2; 7 bases are a match to TRBD2. The germline V gene has CDR1 MNHNY and CDR2 SVGAGI (reference sequence). V was pared by 7 bases and J by 7 bases, with 6 bases of the junction left unmatched. This CDR3 is 13 amino acids long. The CDR3 loop reads CASTQRGLGELFF. The CDR3 DNA sequence: TGTGCCAGCACCCAGCGGGGTCTCGGGGAGCTGTTTTTT.

The rearrangement uses TRBV27 and TRBJ1-1; TRBD1 agrees at 9 bases. Unmatched junction bases numbered 5, after V lost 6 bases and J lost 3 bases. Germline-derived CDR1 and CDR2 are MNHEY and SMNVEV (reference sequence). This CDR3 has 14 residues. The chain's CDR3 is CASSKRTGDTEAFF. The CDR3 DNA follows: TGTGCCAGCAGCAAACGGACAGGGGACACTGAAGCTTTCTTT.

V gene TRBV11-1 combines with J gene TRBJ2-5; D may be TRBD2 (6 bases). The CDR3 has 17 amino acids. Germline CDR1 SGHAT, CDR2 FQDESV (reference sequence). V shed 5 bases and J shed 2 bases, with 21 bases lying between them. In nucleotides, the CDR3 is TGTGCCAGCAGCGTGGGGGACCCCGGGAGAGGGCAAGAGACCCAGTACTTC. Translated: CASSVGDPGRGQETQYF.

This chain joins TRBV21-1 and TRBJ1-5; the listed D gene, TRBD1, was not tested against the DNA. TRBV21-1 is a pseudogene segment. The CDR3 has 14 residues. CDR3 coding DNA: TGTGCCAGCAGGATTAACAGGGGCAATCAGCCCCAGCATTTT. Its translation is CASRINRGNQPQHF.

This rearrangement joins TRBV2 to TRBJ2-7; D is possibly TRBD2 (6 bases). From germline, CDR1 is SNHLY and CDR2 FYNNEI. Trimming took off 6 bases at V and 6 bases at J, with 12 bases between the two ends. The CDR3 runs 12 residues. CDR3 loop: CASRGGLLEQYF. DNA of the CDR3: TGTGCCAGCAGAGGAGGGCTTCTCGAGCAGTACTTC.

J is TRBJ2-2 and V is TRBV6-4; maybe TRBD2 (5 bases). Trimming pared 7 bases from V and 5 bases from J, leaving 14 bases between. Germline V lookup: CDR1 MRHNA, CDR2 SNTAGT. The CDR3 loop spans 14 amino acids. CDR3: CASIAPPGTGELFF. The CDR3, as DNA: TGTGCCAGCATAGCGCCTCCGGGGACCGGGGAGCTGTTTTTT.

For this clone: A much larger clone lies a single base off, so this may be a read error. This CDR3 fails to terminate in the conserved phenylalanine or tryptophan, so it likely reflects a read error. The genes are TRBV13 and TRBJ1-5; 12 bases are a match to TRBD1. Germline CDR1 and CDR2: PRHDT and FYEKMQ (reference sequence). This CDR3 contains 16 residues. The CDR3 loop reads CASSLGGTGGDQPQHL. CDR3 sequence (DNA): TGTGCCAGCAGCCTAGGGGGGACAGGGGGCGATCAGCCCCAGCATCTT.

CDR3 sequence (DNA): TGTGCCAGCAGCCTGAGCCGGACCGGGGAGCTGTTTTTT. The encoded protein is CASSLSRTGELFF. The rearrangement uses TRBV11-3 and TRBJ2-2, with D unclear. The V gene lost 5 bases and the J gene lost 5 bases, with 9 bases spanning the gap. CDR1 SGHNT and CDR2 YENEEA come from the germline V gene. The length of the CDR3 is 13 residues.

The sample holds a few counts of this clone. The chain employs TRBV2 and TRBJ1-1; the D gene is possibly TRBD1 (6 bases). Trimming took off 4 bases at V and 3 bases at J, with 9 bases between the two ends. The CDR3 contains 13 residues. CDR1 SNHLY and CDR2 FYNNEI come from the germline V gene. The CDR3 DNA reads TGTGCCAGCAGTGGGGACATCTACACTGAAGCTTTCTTT. Amino acids: CASSGDIYTEAFF.

The J gene is TRBJ1-5, the V gene TRBV5-8; maybe TRBD1 (6 bases). V lost 2 bases and J 5 bases, leaving 17 bases between the germline ends. Per germline, CDR1 SGHTS and CDR2 YDEGEE. CDR3 length: 16 residues. The CDR3 DNA reads as TGTGCCAGCAGCTTCCGGGGGCCGAGGGAGTATCAGCCCCAGCATTTT. Its protein product is CASSFRGPREYQPQHF.